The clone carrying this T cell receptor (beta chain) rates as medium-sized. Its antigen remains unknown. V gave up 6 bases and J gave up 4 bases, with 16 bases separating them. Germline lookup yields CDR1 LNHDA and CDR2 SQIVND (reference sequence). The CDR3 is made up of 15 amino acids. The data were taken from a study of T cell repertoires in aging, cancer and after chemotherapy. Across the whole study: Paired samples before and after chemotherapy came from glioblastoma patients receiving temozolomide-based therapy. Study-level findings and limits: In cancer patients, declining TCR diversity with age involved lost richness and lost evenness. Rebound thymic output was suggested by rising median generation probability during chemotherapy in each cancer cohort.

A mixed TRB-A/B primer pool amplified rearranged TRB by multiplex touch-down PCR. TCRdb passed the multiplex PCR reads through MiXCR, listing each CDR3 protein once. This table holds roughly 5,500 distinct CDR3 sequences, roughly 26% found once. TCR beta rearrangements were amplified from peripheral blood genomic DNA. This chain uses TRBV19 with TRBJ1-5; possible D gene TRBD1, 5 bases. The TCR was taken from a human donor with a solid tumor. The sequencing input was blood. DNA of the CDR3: TGTGCCAGTAGGCCTCCAGGGAGGACAAATCAGCCCCAGCATTTT. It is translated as CASRPPGRTNQPQHF. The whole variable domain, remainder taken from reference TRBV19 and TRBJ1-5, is DGGITQSPKYLFRKEGQNVTLSCEQNLNHDAMYWYRQDPGQGLRLIYYSQIVNDFQKGDIAEGYSVSREKKESFPLTVTSAQKNPTAFYLCASRPPGRTNQPQHFGDGTRLSIL.